The sequence of this T cell receptor beta chain was determined in a study of blood T cell repertoires in COVID-19. Turning to the study itself: PBMCs, B-cell-depleted T cells, or T cells provided the cDNA or gDNA that made up the material.

Germline V CDR1 and CDR2: LGHDT, YNNKEL (reference sequence). The CDR3 length is 16 residues. With 5 bases clipped from V and 4 bases from J, the junction kept 10 bases outside the gene matches. Profiled with immunoSEQ multiplex PCR; TCRdb holds only in-frame clones, not every one. Of about 32,000 clones in the sample, over 90% are singletons; the top ten hold around 0.9%. Sequenced material: peripheral blood. This sequence originates from a male donor with active COVID-19. The chain uses TRBV3-1 (or the pseudogene TRBV3-2) and TRBJ2-3; TRBD2 matches 9 bases. The CDR3 spells CASSDLAGRGADTQYF. Written as DNA, the CDR3 is TGTGCCAGCAGCGATCTAGCGGGGCGCGGGGCAGATACGCAGTATTTT.